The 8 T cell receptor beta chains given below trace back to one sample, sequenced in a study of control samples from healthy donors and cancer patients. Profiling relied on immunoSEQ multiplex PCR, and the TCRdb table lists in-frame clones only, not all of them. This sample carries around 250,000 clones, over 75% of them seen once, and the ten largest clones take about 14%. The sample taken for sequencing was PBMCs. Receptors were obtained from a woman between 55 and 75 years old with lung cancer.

In nucleotides, the CDR3 is TGTGCCACCAGTGATTCGCGGACAGGGGGCCAGGAGACCCAGTACTTC. It yields the protein CATSDSRTGGQETQYF. The gene calls are TRBV24-1 and TRBJ2-5, with 11 bases that match TRBD1. The CDR3 extends over 16 amino acids. The trim removed 2 bases at V and 5 bases at J, leaving 6 bases unmatched. From germline, CDR1 is KGHDR and CDR2 SFDVKD.

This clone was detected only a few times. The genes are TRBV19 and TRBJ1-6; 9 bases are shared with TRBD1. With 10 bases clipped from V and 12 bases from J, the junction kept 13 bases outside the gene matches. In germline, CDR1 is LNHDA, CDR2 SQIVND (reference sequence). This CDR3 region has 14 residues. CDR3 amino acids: CATRGQGLVGPLHF. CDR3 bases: TGTGCCACACGGGGACAGGGCCTCGTTGGACCCCTCCACTTT.

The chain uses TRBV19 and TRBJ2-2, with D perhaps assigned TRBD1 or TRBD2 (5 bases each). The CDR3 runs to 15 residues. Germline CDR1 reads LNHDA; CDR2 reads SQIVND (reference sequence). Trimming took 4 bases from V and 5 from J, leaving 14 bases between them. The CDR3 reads CASSSAGTATGELFF. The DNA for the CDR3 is TGTGCCAGTAGTAGTGCCGGGACCGCAACCGGGGAGCTGTTTTTT.

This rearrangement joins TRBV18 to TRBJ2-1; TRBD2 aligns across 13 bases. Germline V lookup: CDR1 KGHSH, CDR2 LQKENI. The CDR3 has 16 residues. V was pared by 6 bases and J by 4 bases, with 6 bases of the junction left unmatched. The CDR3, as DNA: TGTGCCAGCTCGCAGACTAGCGGGGGGTCTTACAATGAGCAGTTCTTC. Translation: CASSQTSGGSYNEQFF.

This CDR3 is CSGGTRSSYNEQFF. CDR3 bases: TGCAGCGGGGGAACACGGAGCTCCTACAATGAGCAGTTCTTC. The chain recombines TRBV29-1 with TRBJ2-1; the D is unclear. The V end was cut by 7 bases, the J end by 0 bases, with 13 bases between. Germline CDR1 reads SQVTM; CDR2 reads ANQGSEA. The CDR3 runs 14 residues.

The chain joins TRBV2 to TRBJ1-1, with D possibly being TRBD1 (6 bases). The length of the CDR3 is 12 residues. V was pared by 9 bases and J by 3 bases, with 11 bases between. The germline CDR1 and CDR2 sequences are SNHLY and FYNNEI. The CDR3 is CASGQSDTEAFF. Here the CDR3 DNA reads TGTGCCAGTGGACAGTCCGACACTGAAGCTTTCTTT.

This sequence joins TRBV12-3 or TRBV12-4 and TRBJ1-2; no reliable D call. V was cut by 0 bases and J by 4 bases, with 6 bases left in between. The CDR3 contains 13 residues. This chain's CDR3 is CASSLAGLYGYTF. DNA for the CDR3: TGTGCCAGCAGTTTAGCGGGCCTCTATGGCTACACCTTC.

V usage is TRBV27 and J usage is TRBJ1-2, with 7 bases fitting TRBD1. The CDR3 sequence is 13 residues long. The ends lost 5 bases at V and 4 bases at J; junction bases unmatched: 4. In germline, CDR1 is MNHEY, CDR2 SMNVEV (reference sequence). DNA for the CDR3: TGTGCCAGCAGTCCCGCAGGGGGCTATGGCTACACCTTC. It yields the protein CASSPAGGYGYTF.